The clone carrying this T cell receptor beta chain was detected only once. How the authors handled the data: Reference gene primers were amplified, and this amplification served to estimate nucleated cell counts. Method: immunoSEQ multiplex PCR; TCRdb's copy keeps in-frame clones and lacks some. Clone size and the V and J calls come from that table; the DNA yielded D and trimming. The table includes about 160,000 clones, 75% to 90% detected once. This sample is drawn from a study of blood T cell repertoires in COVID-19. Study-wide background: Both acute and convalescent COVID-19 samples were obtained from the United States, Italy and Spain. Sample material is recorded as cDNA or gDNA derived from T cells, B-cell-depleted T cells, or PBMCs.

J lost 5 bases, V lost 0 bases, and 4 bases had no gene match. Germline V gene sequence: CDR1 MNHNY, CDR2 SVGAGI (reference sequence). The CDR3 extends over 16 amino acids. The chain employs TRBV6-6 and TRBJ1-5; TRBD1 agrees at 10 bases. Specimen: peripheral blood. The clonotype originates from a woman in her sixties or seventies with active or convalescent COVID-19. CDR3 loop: CASSYSPGQGYQPQHF. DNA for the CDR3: TGTGCCAGCAGTTACTCCCCGGGACAGGGGTATCAGCCCCAGCATTTT.